The 4 T cell receptor beta chains in this list originate from one sample, sequenced in a study of beta chain features in type 1 diabetes. The entirety of the isolated RNA underwent reverse transcription, so expressed TCRB transcripts were sequenced. Sequencing was performed with immunoSEQ multiplex PCR; in TCRdb, only in-frame clones are kept and a portion is missing. In the table there are 970,000 or so clones, 15% to 20% of which are singletons. The specimen sequenced was naive CD4+ T cells from blood. Receptors originate from a woman under 30 in good health.

Only a few counts were recorded for this clone. The chain couples TRBV7-2 to TRBJ2-2, with unresolved D. Trimming removed 1 base at V and 6 bases at J, with 9 bases between. Germline-derived CDR1 and CDR2 are SGHTA and FQGNSA. The CDR3 runs to 14 residues. CDR3 amino acids: CASSLDGNAGELFF. The CDR3 bases are TGTGCCAGCAGCTTAGATGGGAATGCCGGGGAGCTGTTTTTT.

There are a few counts of this clone. The CDR3: CASSQPVWHLQFF. The CDR3 DNA follows: TGTGCCAGCAGCCAGCCCGTTTGGCACCTGCAGTTCTTC. The chain couples TRBV11-2 to TRBJ2-1; D is unresolved. The germline V gene encodes CDR1 SGHAT and CDR2 FQNNGV. V gave up 5 bases and J gave up 12 bases, with 17 bases separating them. CDR3 length equals 13 residues. The complete variable domain, with remaining parts taken from reference TRBV11-2 and TRBJ2-1, reads EAGVAQSPRYKIIEKRQSVAFWCNPISGHATLYWYQQILGQGPKLLIQFQNNGVVDDSQLPKDRFSAERLKGVDSTLKIQPAKLEDSAVYLCASSQPVWHLQFFGPGTRLTVL.

The chain has TRBV29-1 and TRBJ2-7, with 8 nucleotides matching TRBD1. Germline loops: CDR1 SQVTM, CDR2 ANQGSEA. V gave up 6 bases and J gave up 2 bases; unmatched junction bases: 9. CDR3 length equals 14 residues. The CDR3 sequence: CSVGGRTGTYEQYF. As DNA, the CDR3 is TGCAGCGTGGGGGGAAGGACAGGGACCTACGAGCAGTACTTC.

The V and J genes are TRBV15 and TRBJ2-7; 9 nucleotides align to TRBD2. Germline CDR1 reads LNHNV; CDR2 reads YYDKDF (reference sequence). CDR3 length: 13 amino acids. V was clipped by 9 bases and J by 0 bases; unmatched bases: 3. CDR3 residues: CATLTSGSYEQYF. CDR3 coding DNA: TGTGCCACACTGACTAGCGGCTCCTACGAGCAGTACTTC.